A selection of T cell receptor beta chains follows, all from one sample in a study of shared clonotypes between healthy human individuals. The assay was immunoSEQ multiplex PCR, and TCRdb's table has in-frame clones only and misses some. The sample contains more than 1,200,000 clones, 98% to 99% of which appear only once. The sequenced material came from naive CD4+ T cells sorted from blood. Receptors were obtained from a man aged 30 to 45 in good health. Each CDR3 is given with its conserved first and last residue. The order of the fields is J gene, clone size, V gene, D gene, CDR3 protein, CDR3 DNA. The D gene is left open where the match is weak. Clone size is shown for a subset of rows, as once, few, many or a class of expanded clone.

J: TRBJ2-1
size: .
V: TRBV2
D: .
CDR3: CASGGYNEQFF
DNA: TGTGCCAGCGGGGGGTACAATGAGCAGTTCTTC

J: TRBJ2-2
size: .
V: TRBV5-1
D: TRBD1
CDR3: CASSLGPGQGDTGELFF
DNA: TGCGCCAGCAGCTTAGGGCCGGGACAGGGCGACACCGGGGAGCTGTTTTTT

J: TRBJ2-5
size: .
V: TRBV5-1
D: TRBD2
CDR3: CASSSPSGVKETQYF
DNA: TGCGCCAGCAGCTCACCTAGCGGGGTCAAGGAGACCCAGTACTTC

J: TRBJ2-1
size: .
V: TRBV6-4
D: .
CDR3: CASSDRGTAVEQFF
DNA: TGTGCCAGCAGTGACCGCGGGACGGCGGTTGAGCAGTTCTTC

J: TRBJ2-1
size: .
V: TRBV14
D: TRBD2
CDR3: CASSQELAGAAGEQFF
DNA: TGTGCCAGCAGCCAAGAACTAGCGGGGGCCGCAGGAGAGCAGTTCTTC

J: TRBJ1-3
size: .
V: TRBV2
D: TRBD1
CDR3: CAGTGETGNTIYF
DNA: TGTGCCGGAACAGGGGAAACTGGAAACACCATATATTTT

J: TRBJ2-1
size: .
V: TRBV25-1
D: .
CDR3: CASSEGIVIYNEQFF
DNA: TGTGCCAGCAGTGAAGGTATAGTCATCTACAATGAGCAGTTCTTC

J: TRBJ1-4
size: once
V: TRBV4-2
D: .
CDR3: CASSQAPPGAANEKLFF
DNA: TGTGCCAGCAGCCAAGCCCCTCCGGGGGCAGCTAATGAAAAACTGTTTTTT

J: TRBJ2-2
size: .
V: TRBV5-1
D: .
CDR3: CASRLDPAGELFF
DNA: TGCGCCAGCAGATTGGACCCCGCCGGGGAGCTGTTTTTT

J: TRBJ2-1
size: .
V: TRBV6-1
D: TRBD2
CDR3: CASSDLAEINEQFF
DNA: TGTGCCAGCAGTGACCTAGCGGAGATCAATGAGCAGTTCTTC

J: TRBJ1-5
size: .
V: TRBV30
D: .
CDR3: CAWRQGGNQPQHF
DNA: TGTGCCTGGAGACAGGGAGGGAATCAGCCCCAGCATTTT

J: TRBJ1-4
size: once
V: TRBV18
D: .
CDR3: CASSPRTGTNEKLFF
DNA: TGTGCCAGCTCACCCCGGACGGGAACTAATGAAAAACTGTTTTTT

J: TRBJ2-3
size: once
V: TRBV7-9
D: .
CDR3: CASSLGAETQYF
DNA: TGTGCCAGCAGCCTGGGGGCGGAAACTCAGTATTTT

J: TRBJ2-1
size: once
V: TRBV7-4
D: .
CDR3: CASSLDPTRCHKFF
DNA: TGTGCCAGCAGCTTAGATCCTACTAGGTGTCATAAGTTCTTC

J: TRBJ2-7
size: .
V: TRBV27
D: .
CDR3: CASSSRPRDPLEQYF
DNA: TGTGCCAGCAGTTCCCGGCCCAGGGATCCGCTCGAGCAGTACTTC

J: TRBJ2-7
size: .
V: TRBV2
D: .
CDR3: CASSWSSYEQYF
DNA: TGTGCCAGCAGCTGGAGCTCCTACGAGCAGTACTTC

J: TRBJ2-3
size: .
V: TRBV5-1
D: TRBD2
CDR3: CASSYPSGRTDTQYF
DNA: TGCGCCAGCAGCTACCCTAGCGGGAGGACAGATACGCAGTATTTT

J: TRBJ2-5
size: .
V: TRBV7-3
D: .
CDR3: CASSFSGASGIETQYF
DNA: TGTGCCAGCAGCTTCTCAGGGGCTAGCGGAATAGAGACCCAGTACTTC

J: TRBJ2-1
size: .
V: TRBV7-9
D: .
CDR3: CASSPRAHDNEQFF
DNA: TGTGCCAGCAGCCCCCGGGCACACGACAATGAGCAGTTCTTC

J: TRBJ2-7
size: .
V: TRBV27
D: .
CDR3: CASSSRGGATYEQYF
DNA: TGTGCCAGCAGTTCCAGGGGTGGGGCTACCTACGAGCAGTACTTC

J: TRBJ2-5
size: .
V: TRBV27
D: TRBD2
CDR3: CASSPNPGRVQYF
DNA: TGTGCCAGCAGTCCTAACCCCGGGAGGGTCCAGTACTTC

J: TRBJ2-5
size: .
V: TRBV29-1
D: TRBD2
CDR3: CSVWLAGGHWETQYF
DNA: TGCAGCGTTTGGCTAGCGGGAGGCCATTGGGAGACCCAGTACTTC

J: TRBJ2-7
size: .
V: TRBV7-9
D: .
CDR3: CASSTRQPYEQYF
DNA: TGTGCCAGCAGCACACGACAACCCTACGAGCAGTACTTC

J: TRBJ2-1
size: .
V: TRBV18
D: TRBD2
CDR3: CASSRGLAANNEQFF
DNA: TGTGCCAGCTCACGTGGGCTAGCGGCAAACAATGAGCAGTTCTTC

J: TRBJ2-7
size: .
V: TRBV9
D: .
CDR3: CASSVTSLNAEQYF
DNA: TGTGCCAGCAGCGTGACTAGTTTGAATGCCGAGCAGTACTTC

J: TRBJ1-1
size: .
V: TRBV5-1
D: .
CDR3: CASSYSQGYTEAFF
DNA: TGCGCCAGCAGCTATTCACAGGGCTACACTGAAGCTTTCTTT

J: TRBJ2-2
size: .
V: TRBV7-9
D: .
CDR3: CASSLGRTQTGELFF
DNA: TGTGCCAGCAGCTTAGGCCGGACACAAACCGGGGAGCTGTTTTTT

J: TRBJ2-5
size: .
V: TRBV19
D: .
CDR3: CASSIRETQYF
DNA: TGTGCCAGTAGTATTCGGGAGACCCAGTACTTC

J: TRBJ1-2
size: .
V: TRBV7-9
D: TRBD1
CDR3: CASSLRDRTAYGYTF
DNA: TGTGCCAGCAGCCTTAGGGACAGGACTGCCTATGGCTACACCTTC

J: TRBJ1-3
size: .
V: TRBV9
D: TRBD1
CDR3: CASSQGQGGYTIYF
DNA: TGTGCCAGCAGCCAGGGACAGGGCGGATACACCATATATTTT

J: TRBJ2-3
size: .
V: TRBV6-6
D: .
CDR3: CASSYSRAGQDTQYF
DNA: TGTGCCAGCAGTTACTCACGTGCAGGGCAAGATACGCAGTATTTT

J: TRBJ2-4
size: .
V: TRBV18
D: TRBD1
CDR3: CASSRQGAGTKNIQYF
DNA: TGTGCCAGCTCAAGACAGGGGGCAGGCACCAAAAACATTCAGTACTTC

J: TRBJ2-7
size: .
V: TRBV27
D: TRBD1
CDR3: CASIRTGGTTYEQYF
DNA: TGTGCCAGCATACGGACAGGGGGAACGACCTACGAGCAGTACTTC

J: TRBJ2-5
size: .
V: TRBV19
D: TRBD1
CDR3: CASSIEPGQTTQYF
DNA: TGTGCCAGTAGTATAGAACCGGGACAGACGACCCAGTACTTC

J: TRBJ2-2
size: .
V: TRBV5-4
D: TRBD2
CDR3: CASSLPGLADLNTGELFF
DNA: TGTGCCAGCAGCTTACCGGGACTAGCGGACCTAAACACCGGGGAGCTGTTTTTT

J: TRBJ1-2
size: .
V: TRBV5-4
D: .
CDR3: CASSLEAGNYGYTF
DNA: TGTGCCAGCAGCTTGGAGGCCGGTAACTATGGCTACACCTTC

J: TRBJ2-1
size: .
V: TRBV10-3
D: TRBD2
CDR3: CAISGIAGGYNEQFF
DNA: TGTGCCATCAGTGGAATAGCGGGAGGATACAATGAGCAGTTCTTC

J: TRBJ1-3
size: .
V: TRBV7-9
D: .
CDR3: CASSFRGYLGNTIYF
DNA: TGTGCCAGCAGCTTTCGGGGATACCTCGGAAACACCATATATTTT

J: TRBJ1-5
size: .
V: TRBV28
D: TRBD1
CDR3: CASSSGQGPQHF
DNA: TGTGCCAGCAGTTCTGGACAGGGACCCCAGCATTTT

J: TRBJ2-2
size: .
V: TRBV2
D: .
CDR3: CASSVGTSNTGELFF
DNA: TGTGCCAGCAGTGTGGGGACCTCGAACACCGGGGAGCTGTTTTTT

J: TRBJ1-5
size: .
V: TRBV28
D: .
CDR3: CASSLVGTPDLSQHF
DNA: TGTGCCAGCAGTTTAGTGGGGACACCGGACTTGTCCCAGCATTTT

J: TRBJ2-2
size: .
V: TRBV7-2
D: .
CDR3: CASSYRTGNTGELFF
DNA: TGTGCCAGCAGCTACCGAACAGGGAACACCGGGGAGCTGTTTTTT

J: TRBJ2-1
size: once
V: TRBV2
D: TRBD2
CDR3: CASSELAGGRDEQFF
DNA: TGTGCCAGCAGTGAACTAGCGGGAGGGAGGGATGAGCAGTTCTTC

J: TRBJ2-1
size: .
V: TRBV6-6
D: .
CDR3: CASRAPNGEQFF
DNA: TGTGCCAGCCGGGCCCCCAACGGTGAGCAGTTCTTC

J: TRBJ2-7
size: .
V: TRBV5-1
D: .
CDR3: CASSPKAASYEQYF
DNA: TGCGCCAGCAGCCCTAAAGCGGCTTCCTACGAGCAGTACTTC

J: TRBJ1-2
size: .
V: TRBV18
D: TRBD1
CDR3: CASSPTTQSIQGDGYTF
DNA: TGTGCCAGCTCACCCACTACTCAATCGATACAGGGGGACGGCTACACCTTC

J: TRBJ1-1
size: .
V: TRBV6-6
D: .
CDR3: CASSSAPSGAFF
DNA: TGTGCCAGCAGTTCGGCCCCGAGCGGAGCTTTCTTT

J: TRBJ1-4
size: .
V: TRBV25-1
D: TRBD1
CDR3: CASANRDRVVEKLFF
DNA: TGTGCCAGCGCTAACAGGGACAGAGTGGTGGAAAAACTGTTTTTT

J: TRBJ2-3
size: .
V: TRBV28
D: .
CDR3: CASSLNWWGRSGTDTQYF
DNA: TGTGCCAGCAGTTTAAATTGGTGGGGGAGGAGCGGGACAGATACGCAGTATTTT

J: TRBJ1-1
size: .
V: TRBV11-2
D: .
CDR3: CASRRAMNTEAFF
DNA: TGTGCCAGCAGGAGAGCCATGAACACTGAAGCTTTCTTT

J: TRBJ1-5
size: .
V: TRBV5-5
D: .
CDR3: CASSAAGNQPQHF
DNA: TGTGCCAGCAGCGCCGCGGGCAATCAGCCCCAGCATTTT

J: TRBJ2-7
size: .
V: TRBV28
D: TRBD1
CDR3: CASRSDRGTYEQYF
DNA: TGTGCCAGCAGGAGTGACAGGGGAACCTACGAGCAGTACTTC

J: TRBJ2-4
size: .
V: TRBV9
D: .
CDR3: CASSVGGTAKNIQYF
DNA: TGTGCCAGCAGCGTGGGGGGTACGGCCAAAAACATTCAGTACTTC